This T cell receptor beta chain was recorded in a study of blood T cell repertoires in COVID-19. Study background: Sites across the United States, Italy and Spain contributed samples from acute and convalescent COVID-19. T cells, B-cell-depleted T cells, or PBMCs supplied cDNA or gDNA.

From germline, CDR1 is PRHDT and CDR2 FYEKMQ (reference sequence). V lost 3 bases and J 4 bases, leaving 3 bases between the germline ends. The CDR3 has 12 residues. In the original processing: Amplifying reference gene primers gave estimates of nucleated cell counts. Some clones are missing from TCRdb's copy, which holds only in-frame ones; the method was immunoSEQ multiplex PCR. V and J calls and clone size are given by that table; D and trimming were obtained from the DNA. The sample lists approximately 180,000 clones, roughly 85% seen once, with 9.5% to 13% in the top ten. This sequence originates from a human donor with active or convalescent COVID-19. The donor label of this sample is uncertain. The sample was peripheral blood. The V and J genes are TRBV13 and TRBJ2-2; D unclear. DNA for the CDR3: TGTGCCAGCAGCTTCTCCACCGGGGAGCTGTTTTTT. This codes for CASSFSTGELFF.